The source of this T cell receptor (beta chain) is a study of T cell responses to AZD1222 COVID-19 vaccine. The CDR3 spans 17 residues. Per germline, CDR1 MGHRA and CDR2 YSYEKL. Trimming cost V 2 bases and J 1 base; bases outside gene matches: 9. Whole-study results and caveats: Researchers report vaccine-associated CD4 TCRs spanning spike, with dominance at 160-218 and 743-854.

Libraries were prepared by immunoSEQ multiplex PCR; TCRdb keeps only in-frame clonotypes and omits some of them. Among over 150,000 clones listed, around 93% were seen once. In the case of this clone: Its antigen is unknown.

This chain joins TRBV4-1 and TRBJ2-7, with 9 bases lining up with TRBD1. The sequenced sample was peripheral blood, obtained 28 days after the second AZD1222 dose. The source is an adult who received the AZD1222 COVID-19 vaccine. CDR3 loop: CASSQRYWGTGSYEQYF. CDR3 bases: TGCGCCAGCAGCCAACGGTATTGGGGGACAGGGTCCTACGAGCAGTACTTC.